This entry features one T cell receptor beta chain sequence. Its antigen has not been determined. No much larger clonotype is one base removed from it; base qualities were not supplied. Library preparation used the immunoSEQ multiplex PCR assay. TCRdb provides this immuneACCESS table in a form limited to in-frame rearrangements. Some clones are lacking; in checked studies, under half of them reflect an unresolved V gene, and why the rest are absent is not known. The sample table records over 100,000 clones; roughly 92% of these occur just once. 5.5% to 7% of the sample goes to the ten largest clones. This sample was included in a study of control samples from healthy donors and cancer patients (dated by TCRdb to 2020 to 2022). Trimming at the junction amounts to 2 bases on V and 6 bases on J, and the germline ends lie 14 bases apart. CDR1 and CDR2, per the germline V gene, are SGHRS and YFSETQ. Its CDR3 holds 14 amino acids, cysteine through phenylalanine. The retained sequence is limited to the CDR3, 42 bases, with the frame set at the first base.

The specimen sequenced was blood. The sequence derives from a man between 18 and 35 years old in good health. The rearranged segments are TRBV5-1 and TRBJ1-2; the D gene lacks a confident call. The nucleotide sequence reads TGCGCCAGCAGCTTTGGAGCCGGCGACGATGGCTACACCTTC. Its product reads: CASSFGAGDDGYTF.